This record concerns one T cell receptor (beta chain) sequence. Its matching antigen is unknown. Primers for the PCR totalled 60 Vbeta and 13 Jbeta. Profiled with immunoSEQ multiplex PCR; TCRdb holds only in-frame clones, not every one. The table records 160,000 or so clones, over 70% of them present only once. CDR3 size: 14 residues. V lost 3 bases, J lost 5 bases, and 10 bases lay in between. Germline assignment: CDR1 SNHLY and CDR2 FYNNEI. This entry belongs to a study of cytomegalovirus exposure and HLA in healthy donors. Study-level findings and limits: In an earlier analysis, most TCR beta V segments were productive about 87% or about 30% of the time. It was reportedly the case that the classifier diagnosed cytomegalovirus status with high specificity and sensitivity. Later analysis identified 16,951 TCR beta sequences associated with HLA alleles, using a false discovery rate threshold of 0.05.

Unrecorded immune exposures were likely, despite nominal health at sampling. Sequencing was carried out using PBMCs. The V gene is TRBV2, the J gene TRBJ2-2, with D maybe TRBD1 (5 bases). This TCR was recovered from a woman aged 40-49 years in good health and CMV-seropositive. The CDR3 spells CASSETTATGELFF. Here the CDR3 DNA reads TGTGCCAGCAGTGAGACGACAGCAACCGGGGAGCTGTTTTTT.